Here is one T cell receptor beta chain with its context. The table lists this clonotype with a few counts. Its antigen target is currently unknown. There are no base qualities to consult, and no much larger clone falls within one base. From the cysteine up to the phenylalanine, the CDR3 has a length of 13 residues. Of the read, only the CDR3 DNA is kept; its 39 bases are in frame from base 1. Reading the germline V gene gives CDR1 SGHRS and CDR2 YFSETQ. V and J lose 0 bases and 4 bases, and a span of 7 bases separates them. Sample time point, as interpreted from the label and publication: patch test 2, 6 weeks after DPC sensitization. This specimen's treatment or condition label, per the study, means: therapeutic diphenylcyclopropenone sensitization with weekly scalp DPC. At every patch-test visit, the blood draw took place before the patch test was put on. Patients were eligible if aged 18 to 70, diagnosed with alopecia and judged suitable for DPC therapy, and pregnant patients were excluded. Total RNA was isolated from unfractionated whole blood collected in Tempus Blood RNA tubes.

Library preparation employed RACE. TCRdb shows the sequencer as NextSeq 500. During library preparation, unique molecular identifiers were attached to individual cDNA molecules so that TCRs could be counted quantitatively and reproducibly. For every blood RNA sample, sequencing covered both the TCR alpha and TCR beta chains. Under the source paper's analysis protocol: The median number of TCRs per sample was some 100,000, ranging from about 23,224 to 700,000. V, J and CDR3 annotation of the TCR reads was carried out using the Decombinator software suite. For PS versus PT1 abundance plots, all samples were subsampled to the same number of TCRs (28,000). Expanded TCRs were defined as absent before sensitization and observed at least eight times at the 2-week time point. The raw public reads went through TCRdb reprocessing: fastp at Q25, MiXCR clone calling, in-frame beta chains kept. Entries are consolidated by CDR3 protein sequence, retaining the most common genes and DNA. The V and J calls shown here were made by TCRdb, not taken from the authors' results. The sample table shows under 100,000 distinct CDR3 sequences, and about 10% are seen once. 4% to 5.5% of the sample is in the top ten clones.

This specimen belongs to a study of human T cells and chemical hapten exposure (dated by TCRdb to about 2021). Describing the broader study: For sensitization, 2% DPC in acetone was applied to a roughly 2 cm by roughly 2 cm area of upper inner arm skin. Weekly therapeutic DPC doses were additionally applied to the scalp of patients throughout the roughly 23-week study period. Patch testing was done on the upper back using Finn chambers containing 0.01% DPC, and results were scored after 6 days according to International Contact Dermatitis Research Group standards. The mostly female patient cohort included alopecia areata with under or over 50% scalp involvement, alopecia totalis and alopecia universalis. Libraries were pooled for sequencing, and variation in per-sample TCR yields was attributed mainly to small differences in library volumes within the pool. The study tracked peripheral blood TCR repertoire changes in vivo during primary and secondary sensitization to the hapten diphenylcyclopropenone (DPC) in alopecia patients. Blood was sampled from patients pre-sensitization (week 0) and at 2, 6 and about 24 weeks after DPC sensitization. Approximately 30 alopecia patients provided blood for TCR sequencing at one to four time points (pre-sensitization, 2, 6 and 24 weeks).

Study-level results and caveats: Repeated subsampling changed both the strength of the expansion versus patch-test correlation and the threshold at which that correlation became significant. Alopecia, a presumed autoimmune disease, was present in all patients, so the immune response of the patients might differ from that of healthy individuals. DPC sensitization did not change how many TCRs were above 1 in 1000 frequency, and no evidence was found of alterations in global repertoire structure. Significantly more large CDR3 similarity clusters were formed by expanded TCRs than by pre-sensitization or healthy control sets, consistent with antigen-driven responses. Patch test score was positively correlated with the number of PT1 expanded TCRs, with significance at thresholds 8, 16 and 32 but not at 4.

The rearranged chain carries TRBV5-1 and TRBJ1-1; no D gene can be assigned with confidence. The sample here was whole blood, taken in connection with sensitization to the hapten diphenylcyclopropenone (DPC). The sequence came from a woman between 45 and 60 years old with alopecia areata. Some clones in this sample may be carry-over from other donors' samples. The CDR3 region: CASSLGGGTEAFF. The sequenced DNA: TGCGCCAGCAGCTTGGGGGGAGGCACTGAAGCTTTCTTT.